Below are 13 T cell receptor beta chains sequenced from a single sample in a study of tumor-infiltrating lymphocytes in primary liver carcinoma (dated by TCRdb to the late 2010s). The listed sequencing device is Illumina HiSeq 2500. A constant-region primer and ProtoScript II reverse transcriptase were used to reverse-transcribe TCRbeta-specific cDNA from 500 ng total RNA. The TCRbeta libraries were prepared through three rounds of nested multiplex PCR following a slightly modified ARM-PCR procedure. Multiplex TRBV1-TRBV30 forward primers and a Cbeta reverse primer were used in the first two PCR rounds, each of which was run for around 9 cycles. TCRdb cleaned the public reads at Q25 with fastp, built clones with MiXCR and kept in-frame beta chains. When rows share a CDR3 protein, they turn into one entry using the most common DNA and genes. The sample table lists 60,000 or so distinct CDR3 sequences, about two thirds of them with a count of one. The ten most abundant clones make up about 56% of the sample.

Total RNA and DNA were co-extracted without cell sorting from 20-30 mg of bulk tissue using the AllPrep DNA/RNA mini kit. What was sequenced was liver tumor tissue from sampling region 2. In the paper's terms, the cell subset or site label means: tumor region T2, inferior pole. These receptors came from a man aged 35 to 55 with primary liver carcinoma and hepatitis B virus infection.

Comments on this clonotype: A much larger clone lies one base from this, so it may be a read error. The gene calls are TRBV29-1 and TRBJ2-5; D is possibly TRBD1 (7 bases). There are 13 residues in the CDR3. CDR1 and CDR2 from the germline V gene are SQVTM and ANQGSEA. V was clipped by 7 bases and J by 8 bases, with 20 bases between them. CDR3 DNA sequence: TGCAGCGGCATACAGGGGACGGGAGATACCCAGTACTTC. Encoded protein: CSGIQGTGDTQYF.

Comments on this clonotype: The junction departs from the called germline gene at one end, perhaps through a read error. The chain combines TRBV29-1 with TRBJ2-7; no reliable D call. Per the germline V gene, CDR1 is SQVTM and CDR2 is ANQGSEA. The CDR3 covers 12 residues. The DNA of the CDR3 is TGCAGCGCGGGTTGGGGTGATCACGAGCAGCACTTC. Translating it yields CSAGWGDHEQHF.

This clonotype occurred a few times. The rearrangement links TRBV11-1 to TRBJ2-2, with unresolved D. In germline, CDR1 is SGHAT, CDR2 FQDESV (reference sequence). The CDR3 is 13 residues long. V was shortened by 7 bases and J by 7 bases, with 13 bases between the two germline ends. CDR3 sequence reads: CASNIVRFGELFF. Here the CDR3 DNA reads TGTGCCAGCAACATAGTACGTTTCGGGGAGCTGTTTTTT. Combining the CDR3 with reference TRBV11-1 and TRBJ2-2 gives the whole variable domain EAEVAQSPRYKITEKSQAVAFWCDPISGHATLYWYRQILGQGPELLVQFQDESVVDDSQLPKDRFSAERLKGVDSTLKIQPAELGDSAMYLCASNIVRFGELFFGEGSRLTVL.

V and J are TRBV4-2 and TRBJ2-7; 12 bases agree with TRBD2. The CDR3 loop spans 18 amino acids. The germline gives CDR1 LGHNA, CDR2 YNFKEQ. The junction had 12 bases not matched to a gene; V was cut back by 1 base and J by 5 bases. The CDR3 here is CASSQVALLAGGPHEQYF. In nucleotides, the CDR3 is TGTGCCAGCAGCCAAGTGGCGCTTCTAGCGGGAGGGCCACACGAGCAGTACTTC.

Worth noting for this clonotype: Possible read error: a much larger clone is one base away. The chain has TRBV3-1 and TRBJ2-2; D possibly matches TRBD1 or TRBD2 (7 bases each). CDR3 length: 13 residues. Germline CDR1 reads LGHDT; CDR2 reads YNNKEL (reference sequence). CDR3 in DNA: TGTGCCAGCAGCCAAGATCAGGGGGGGGAGCTGTCTTTT. Translating gives CASSQDQGGELSF.

As for this clonotype: An end of the junction does not agree with germline; a read error may underlie this. The chain has TRBV10-2 and TRBJ1-1; D might be TRBD1 (5 bases). Germline values: CDR1 WSHSY, CDR2 SAAADI. The CDR3 sequence is 13 residues long. This chain's CDR3 is CASIGGRNSEAFF. CDR3 in DNA: TGCGCCAGCATCGGGGGACGGAACAGTGAAGCCTTCTTT.

A note on this clonotype: The conserved phenylalanine or tryptophan normally closing the CDR3 is absent here, so this likely arose from a read error. The J gene is TRBJ2-1, the V gene TRBV6-2 or TRBV6-3; TRBD1 is a possible D gene (8 bases). Germline V lookup: CDR1 MNHEY, CDR2 SVGEGT. The CDR3 runs 16 residues. CDR3 DNA sequence: TGTGACAGCAGACGAGGACAGGGAGGGATATACAATGAGCAGTTCTTA. Amino acid sequence: CDSRRGQGGIYNEQFL.

This clonotype was counted between two and nine times. The chain has TRBV7-9 and TRBJ2-1; 10 positions match TRBD1. The CDR3 spans 15 residues. From germline, CDR1 is SEHNR and CDR2 FQNEAQ (reference sequence). V gave up 5 bases and J gave up 8 bases; unmatched junction bases: 9. The CDR3 sequence: CASSLRDRGVDEQFF. The CDR3, as DNA: TGTGCCAGCAGCCTCCGGGACAGGGGTGTCGATGAGCAGTTCTTC.

Points on this clonotype: A much larger clone lies one base from this, so it may be a read error. V gene TRBV28 combines with J gene TRBJ2-5; D might be TRBD2 (7 bases). Germline values: CDR1 MDHEN, CDR2 SYDVKM. CDR3 length equals 15 residues. Trimming cost V 6 bases and J 2 bases, with 16 bases left between them. CDR3 nucleotide sequence: TGTGCCAGCAGCCTTCCGGGGGGCTGGCAAGAGACCCAGTACTTC. Protein product: CASSLPGGWQETQYF.

This clonotype was observed a few times. At one boundary the junction diverges from the germline segment, which might be a read error. This sequence joins TRBV6-1 and TRBJ1-5; 10 positions match TRBD1. This CDR3 has 15 residues. Germline V lookup: CDR1 MNHNS, CDR2 SASEGT. In DNA, the CDR3 is TGTGCCAGCAGTGATCCGGGACAGGGGAATCAGCTCCAGCATTTT. This codes for CASSDPGQGNQLQHF.

V usage is TRBV6-1 and J usage is TRBJ1-5; D unresolved. Germline V CDR1 and CDR2: MNHNS, SASEGT. V was trimmed by 2 bases and J by 2 bases, leaving 10 bases between them. The CDR3 is 15 residues long. CDR3 DNA: TGTGCCAGCAGTGAACGGGGTCATGGCAATCAGCCCCAGCATTTT. It specifies CASSERGHGNQPQHF.

Regarding this clonotype: A read error may produce the germline difference seen at one junction end. The chain combines TRBV6-2 or TRBV6-3 with TRBJ2-7; D might be TRBD1 (6 bases). CDR3 length equals 15 residues. Germline V gene lookup returns CDR1 MNHEY and CDR2 SVGEGT. As DNA, the CDR3 is TGTGACAGCAGTTACTCGAGGACAGTAGCCTACGAGCAGTACTTC. Amino acids: CDSSYSRTVAYEQYF.

A word on this clonotype: A read error is likely, as this CDR3 ends without the conserved phenylalanine or tryptophan. This chain uses TRBV5-5 with TRBJ2-1, with 7 bases identical to TRBD1. CDR1 is SGHKS and CDR2 is YYEKEE in the germline V gene (reference sequence). The CDR3 loop spans 15 amino acids. V trimming: 8 bases; J trimming: 1 base; junction bases outside the gene matches: 9. The CDR3 DNA reads TGTGCCAGTAGCCCTGGACAGGCTTCCTACAATGAGCAGTTCCTT. It is translated as CASSPGQASYNEQFL.